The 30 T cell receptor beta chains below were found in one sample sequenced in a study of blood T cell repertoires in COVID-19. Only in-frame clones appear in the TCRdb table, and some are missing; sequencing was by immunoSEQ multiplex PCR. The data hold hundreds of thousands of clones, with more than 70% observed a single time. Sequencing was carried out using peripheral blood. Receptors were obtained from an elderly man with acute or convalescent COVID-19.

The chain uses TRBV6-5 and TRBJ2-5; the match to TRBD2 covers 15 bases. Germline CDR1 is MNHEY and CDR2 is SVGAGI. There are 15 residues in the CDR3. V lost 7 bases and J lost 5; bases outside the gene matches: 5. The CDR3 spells CASNGLAGGRETQYF. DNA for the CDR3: TGTGCCAGCAATGGACTAGCGGGAGGGCGTGAGACCCAGTACTTC.

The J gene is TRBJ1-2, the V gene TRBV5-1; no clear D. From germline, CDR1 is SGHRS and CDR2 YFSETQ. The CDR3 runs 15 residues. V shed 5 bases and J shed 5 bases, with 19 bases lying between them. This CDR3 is CASSFTTESSYGYTF. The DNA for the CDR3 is TGCGCCAGCAGTTTTACAACAGAGTCTTCATATGGCTACACCTTC.

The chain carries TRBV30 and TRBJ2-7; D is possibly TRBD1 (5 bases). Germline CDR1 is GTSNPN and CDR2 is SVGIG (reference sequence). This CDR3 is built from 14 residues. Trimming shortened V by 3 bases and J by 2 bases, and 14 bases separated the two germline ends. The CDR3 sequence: CAWSHSTVTYEQYF. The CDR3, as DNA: TGTGCCTGGAGCCACTCGACAGTGACCTACGAGCAGTACTTC.

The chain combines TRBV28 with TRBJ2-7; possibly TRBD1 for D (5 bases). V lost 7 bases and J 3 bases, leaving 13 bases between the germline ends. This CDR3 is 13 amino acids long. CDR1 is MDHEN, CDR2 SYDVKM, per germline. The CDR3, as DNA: TGTGCCAGCAATCCATTTGACAGCTACGAGCAGTACTTC. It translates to CASNPFDSYEQYF.

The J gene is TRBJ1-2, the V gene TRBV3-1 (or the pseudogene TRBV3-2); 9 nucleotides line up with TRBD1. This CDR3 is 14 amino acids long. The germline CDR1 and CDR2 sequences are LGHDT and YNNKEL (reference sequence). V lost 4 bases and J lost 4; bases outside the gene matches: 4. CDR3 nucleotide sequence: TGTGCCAGCAGCCCAACAGGGGGCGGCTATGGCTACACCTTC. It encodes CASSPTGGGYGYTF.

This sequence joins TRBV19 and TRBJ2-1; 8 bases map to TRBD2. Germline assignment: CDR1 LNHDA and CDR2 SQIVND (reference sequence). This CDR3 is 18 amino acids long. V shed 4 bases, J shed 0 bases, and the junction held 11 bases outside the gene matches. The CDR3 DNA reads TGTGCCAGTAGTAAATGGGGCGGGAGGCCTAGCTCCTACAATGAGCAGTTCTTC. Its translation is CASSKWGGRPSSYNEQFF.

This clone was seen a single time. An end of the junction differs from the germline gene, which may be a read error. The CDR3 is CASSVARGGGYTF. For the CDR3, the DNA is TGTGCCAGCAGCGTAGCCAGGGGCGGTGGCTACACCTTC. This chain connects TRBV7-2 to TRBJ1-2; D possibly corresponds to TRBD1 (6 bases). The CDR3 spans 13 residues. The germline V gene has CDR1 SGHTA and CDR2 FQGNSA.

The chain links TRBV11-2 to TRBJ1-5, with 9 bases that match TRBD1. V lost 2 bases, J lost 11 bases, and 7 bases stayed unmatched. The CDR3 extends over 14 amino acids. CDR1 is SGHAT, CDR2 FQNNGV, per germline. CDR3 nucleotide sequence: TGTGCCAGCAGCTTAAGGACAGGGGATGAGGCCCAGCATTTT. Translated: CASSLRTGDEAQHF.

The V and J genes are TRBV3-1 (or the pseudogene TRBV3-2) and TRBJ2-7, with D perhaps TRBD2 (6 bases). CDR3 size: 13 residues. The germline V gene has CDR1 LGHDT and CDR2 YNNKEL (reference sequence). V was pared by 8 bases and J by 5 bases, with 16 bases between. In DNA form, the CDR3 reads TGTGCCAGCGGCGAGGCCGGGAGAAACGAGCAGTACTTC. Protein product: CASGEAGRNEQYF.

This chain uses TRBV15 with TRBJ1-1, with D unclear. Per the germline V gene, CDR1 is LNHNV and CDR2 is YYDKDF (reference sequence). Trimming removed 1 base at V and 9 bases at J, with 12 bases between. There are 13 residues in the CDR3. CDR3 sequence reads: CATSRVFREKAFF. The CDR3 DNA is TGTGCCACCAGCAGAGTATTTAGGGAGAAAGCTTTCTTT. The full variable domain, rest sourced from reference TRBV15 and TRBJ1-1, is DAMVIQNPRYQVTQFGKPVTLSCSQTLNHNVMYWYQQKSSQAPKLLFHYYDKDFNNEADTPDNFQSRRPNTSFCFLDIRSPGLGDTAMYLCATSRVFREKAFFGQGTRLTVV.

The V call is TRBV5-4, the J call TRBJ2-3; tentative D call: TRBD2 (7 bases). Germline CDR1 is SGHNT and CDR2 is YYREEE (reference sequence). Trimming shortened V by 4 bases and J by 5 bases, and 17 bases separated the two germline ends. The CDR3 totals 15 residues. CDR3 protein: CASSAPGGAVDTQYF. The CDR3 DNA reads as TGTGCCAGCAGCGCGCCTGGGGGGGCGGTAGATACGCAGTATTTT.

CDR3 nucleotides: TGTGCCAGCTCAGGGGAAGGGGCTGCGCAGTTCTTC. Translation gives CASSGEGAAQFF. The chain employs TRBV18 and TRBJ2-1, with D perhaps TRBD1 (5 bases). V was shortened by 5 bases and J by 12 bases, with 14 bases between the two germline ends. CDR1 KGHSH and CDR2 LQKENI come from the germline V gene. The CDR3 covers 12 residues. The variable domain in full, with the rest retrieved from reference TRBV18 and TRBJ2-1, is NAGVMQNPRHLVRRRGQEARLRCSPMKGHSHVYWYRQLPEEGLKFMVYLQKENIIDESGMPKERFSAEFPKEGPSILRIQQVVRGDSAAYFCASSGEGAAQFFGPGTRLTVL.

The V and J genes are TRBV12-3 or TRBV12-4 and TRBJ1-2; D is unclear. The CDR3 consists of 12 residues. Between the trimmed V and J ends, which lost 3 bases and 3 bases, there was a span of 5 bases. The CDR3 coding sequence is TGTGCCAGCAGTTTTATTCACTATGGCTACACCTTC. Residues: CASSFIHYGYTF.

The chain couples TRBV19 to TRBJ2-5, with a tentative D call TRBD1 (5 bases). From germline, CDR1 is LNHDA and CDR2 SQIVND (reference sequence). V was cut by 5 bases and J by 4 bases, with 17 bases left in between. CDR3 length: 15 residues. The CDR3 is CASSETVVGRETQYF. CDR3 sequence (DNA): TGTGCCAGTAGTGAGACGGTCGTGGGGCGAGAGACCCAGTACTTC. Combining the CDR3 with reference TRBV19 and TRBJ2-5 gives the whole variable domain DGGITQSPKYLFRKEGQNVTLSCEQNLNHDAMYWYRQDPGQGLRLIYYSQIVNDFQKGDIAEGYSVSREKKESFPLTVTSAQKNPTAFYLCASSETVVGRETQYFGPGTRLLVL.

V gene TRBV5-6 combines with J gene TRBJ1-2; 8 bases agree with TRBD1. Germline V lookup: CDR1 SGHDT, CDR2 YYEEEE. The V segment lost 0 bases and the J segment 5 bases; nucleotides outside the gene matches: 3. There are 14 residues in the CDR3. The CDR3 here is CASSLVTGGYGYTF. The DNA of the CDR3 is TGTGCCAGCAGCTTGGTAACAGGGGGGTATGGCTACACCTTC.

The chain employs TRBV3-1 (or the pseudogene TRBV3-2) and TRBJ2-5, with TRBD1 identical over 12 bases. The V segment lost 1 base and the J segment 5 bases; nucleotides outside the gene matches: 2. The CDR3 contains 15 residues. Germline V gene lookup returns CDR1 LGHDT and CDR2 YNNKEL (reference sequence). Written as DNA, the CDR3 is TGTGCCAGCAGCCAAGGGGACAGGGGGCCGGAGACCCAGTACTTC. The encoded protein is CASSQGDRGPETQYF.

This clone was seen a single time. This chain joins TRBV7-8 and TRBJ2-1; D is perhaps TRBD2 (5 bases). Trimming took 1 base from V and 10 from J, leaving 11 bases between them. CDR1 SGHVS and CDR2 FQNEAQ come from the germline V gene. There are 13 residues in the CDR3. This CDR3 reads CASSLGSGSEQFF. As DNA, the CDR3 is TGTGCCAGCAGCTTAGGATCGGGGAGCGAGCAGTTCTTC.

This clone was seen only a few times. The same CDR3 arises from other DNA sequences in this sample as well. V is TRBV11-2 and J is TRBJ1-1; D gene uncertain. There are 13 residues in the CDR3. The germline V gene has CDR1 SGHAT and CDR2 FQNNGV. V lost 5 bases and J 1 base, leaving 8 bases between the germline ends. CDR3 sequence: CASSLRENTEAFF. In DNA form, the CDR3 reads TGTGCCAGCAGCCTAAGAGAGAACACTGAAGCTTTCTTT.

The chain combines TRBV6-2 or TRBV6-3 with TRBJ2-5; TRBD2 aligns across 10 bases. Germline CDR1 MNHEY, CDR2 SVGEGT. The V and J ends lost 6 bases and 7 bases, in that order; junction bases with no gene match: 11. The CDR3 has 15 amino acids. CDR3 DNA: TGTGCCAGCAGCCCTAGCGGGGGAAACCAGGTGACCCAGTACTTC. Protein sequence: CASSPSGGNQVTQYF.

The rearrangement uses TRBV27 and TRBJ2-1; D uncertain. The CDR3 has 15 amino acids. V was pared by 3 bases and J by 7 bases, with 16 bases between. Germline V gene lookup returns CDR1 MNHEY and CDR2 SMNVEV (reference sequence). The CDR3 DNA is TGTGCCAGCAGTTTGACGCTAGTGTCTCCGAATGAGCAGTTCTTC. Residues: CASSLTLVSPNEQFF.

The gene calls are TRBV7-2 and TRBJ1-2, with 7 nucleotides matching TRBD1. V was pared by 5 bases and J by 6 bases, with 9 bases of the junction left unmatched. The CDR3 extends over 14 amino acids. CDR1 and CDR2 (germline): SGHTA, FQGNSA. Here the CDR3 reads CASSPTGVTDGYTF. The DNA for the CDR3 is TGTGCCAGCAGCCCTACAGGGGTGACGGATGGCTACACCTTC.

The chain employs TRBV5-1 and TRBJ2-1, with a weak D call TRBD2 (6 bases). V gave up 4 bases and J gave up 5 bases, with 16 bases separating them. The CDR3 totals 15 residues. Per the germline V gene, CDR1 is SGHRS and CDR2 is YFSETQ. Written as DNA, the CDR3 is TGCGCCAGCAGCCAGCTAGCGAACCAGAACAATGAGCAGTTCTTC. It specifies CASSQLANQNNEQFF.

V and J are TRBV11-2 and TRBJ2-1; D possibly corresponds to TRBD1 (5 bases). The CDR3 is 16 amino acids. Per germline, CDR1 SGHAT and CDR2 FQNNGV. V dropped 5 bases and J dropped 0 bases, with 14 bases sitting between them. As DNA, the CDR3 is TGTGCCAGCAGCCCCAGGGTCAGCCGCTCCTACAATGAGCAGTTCTTC. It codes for CASSPRVSRSYNEQFF.

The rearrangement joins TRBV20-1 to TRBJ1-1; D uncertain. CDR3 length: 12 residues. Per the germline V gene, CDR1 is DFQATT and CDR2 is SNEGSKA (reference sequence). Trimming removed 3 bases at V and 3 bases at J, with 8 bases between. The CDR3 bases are TGCAGTGCTAGTCAGGAATACACTGAAGCTTTCTTT. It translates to CSASQEYTEAFF.

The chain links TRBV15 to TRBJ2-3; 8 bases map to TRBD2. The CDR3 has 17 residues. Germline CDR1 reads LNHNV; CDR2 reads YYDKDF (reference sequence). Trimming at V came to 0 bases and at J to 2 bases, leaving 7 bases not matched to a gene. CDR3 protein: CATSRDLVSGTTDTQYF. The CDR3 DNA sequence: TGTGCCACCAGCAGAGATCTCGTTAGCGGGACCACAGATACGCAGTATTTT.

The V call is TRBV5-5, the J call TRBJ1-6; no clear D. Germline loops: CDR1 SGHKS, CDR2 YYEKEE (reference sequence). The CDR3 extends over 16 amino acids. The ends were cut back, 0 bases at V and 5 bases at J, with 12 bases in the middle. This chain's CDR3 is CASSLEVARNNSPLHF. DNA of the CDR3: TGTGCCAGCAGCTTGGAGGTAGCGAGGAATAATTCACCCCTCCACTTT.

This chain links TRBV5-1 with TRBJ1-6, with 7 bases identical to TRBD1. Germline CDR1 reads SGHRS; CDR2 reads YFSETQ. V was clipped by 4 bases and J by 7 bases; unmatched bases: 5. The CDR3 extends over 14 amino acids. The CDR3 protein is CASSDRDRNSPLHF. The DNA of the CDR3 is TGCGCCAGCAGCGACAGGGATAGGAATTCACCCCTCCACTTT.

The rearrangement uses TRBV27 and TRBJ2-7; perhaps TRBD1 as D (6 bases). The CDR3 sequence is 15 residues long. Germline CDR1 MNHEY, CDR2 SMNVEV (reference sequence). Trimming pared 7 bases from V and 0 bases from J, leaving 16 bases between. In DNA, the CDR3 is TGTGCCAGCATGTCTGCTGACAGGAGCTCCTACGAGCAGTACTTC. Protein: CASMSADRSSYEQYF.

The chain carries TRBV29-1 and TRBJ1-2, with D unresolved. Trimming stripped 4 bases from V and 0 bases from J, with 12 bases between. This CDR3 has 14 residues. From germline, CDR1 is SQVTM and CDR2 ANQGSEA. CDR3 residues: CSVVGSAANYGYTF. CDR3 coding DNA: TGCAGCGTTGTCGGGTCGGCTGCTAACTATGGCTACACCTTC.

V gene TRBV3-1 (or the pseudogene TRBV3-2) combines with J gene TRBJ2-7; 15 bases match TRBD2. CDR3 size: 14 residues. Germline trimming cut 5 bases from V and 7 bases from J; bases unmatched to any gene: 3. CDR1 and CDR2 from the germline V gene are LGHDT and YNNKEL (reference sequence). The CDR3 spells CASSTGLAGGEQYF. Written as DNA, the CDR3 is TGTGCCAGCAGCACTGGACTAGCGGGAGGGGAGCAGTACTTC.